Sequencing of this T cell receptor (beta chain) was carried out in a study of blood T cell repertoires in COVID-19. Study background: Specimens from acute and convalescent COVID-19 originated in the United States, Italy and Spain. Sources were T cells, B-cell-depleted T cells, or PBMCs; the material itself was cDNA or gDNA.

The method was immunoSEQ multiplex PCR; TCRdb's version includes in-frame clones alone and lacks a portion of them. The table shows over 120,000 clones, with 85% occurring only once. The V end lost 1 base, the J end lost 1 base, and 11 bases lay between the germline ends. CDR1 SGDLS and CDR2 YYNGEE come from the germline V gene. The CDR3 consists of 15 residues. The sample consisted of peripheral blood. This TCR came from a human donor with acute or convalescent COVID-19. The donor label of this sample is uncertain. The chain combines TRBV9 with TRBJ2-5; the D is unclear. The chain's CDR3 is CASSVSGTLQETQYF. The CDR3 DNA sequence: TGTGCCAGCAGCGTAAGTGGCACCCTCCAAGAGACCCAGTACTTC.